These 27 T cell receptor beta chains were sequenced from one sample in a study of cytomegalovirus exposure and HLA in healthy donors. Amplification used 60 Vbeta primers and 13 Jbeta primers. Produced via immunoSEQ multiplex PCR; TCRdb's table is partial and in-frame only. Of tens of thousands of clones in the sample, roughly 80% were seen once. Sequencing used PBMCs. All receptors derive from a woman aged 40 to 50 in good health and CMV-seropositive.

The chain recombines TRBV6-5 with TRBJ2-1; 12 bases fit TRBD2. From germline, CDR1 is MNHEY and CDR2 SVGAGI. This CDR3 spans 15 amino acids. With V trimmed by 6 bases and J by 8 bases, 8 bases remained unmatched. The CDR3 spells CASSSLTSGSDEQFF. The CDR3 coding sequence is TGTGCCAGCAGCTCACTGACTAGCGGGAGCGATGAGCAGTTCTTC.

The chain couples TRBV9 to TRBJ1-2, with 7 bases lining up with TRBD1. With V trimmed by 2 bases and J by 3 bases, 7 bases remained unmatched. Germline CDR1 is SGDLS and CDR2 is YYNGEE. There are 15 residues in the CDR3. The CDR3 loop reads CASSVGTVGYYGYTF. CDR3 DNA sequence: TGTGCCAGCAGCGTGGGGACAGTGGGTTACTATGGCTACACCTTC.

The chain recombines TRBV30 with TRBJ2-7; possibly TRBD1 for D (6 bases). The CDR3 sequence is 11 residues long. CDR1 and CDR2 from the germline V gene are GTSNPN and SVGIG (reference sequence). V shed 8 bases and J shed 6 bases, with 14 bases lying between them. CDR3: CAALLGAEQYF. The CDR3 coding sequence is TGTGCCGCGCTGTTGGGGGCCGAGCAGTACTTC.

The chain combines TRBV10-1 with TRBJ2-1, with 8 nucleotides matching TRBD1. The germline V gene has CDR1 WNHNN and CDR2 SYGVQD (reference sequence). V gave up 6 bases and J gave up 4 bases; unmatched junction bases: 5. This CDR3 is built from 14 residues. The CDR3 loop reads CASRPGTGYNEQFF. CDR3 DNA: TGCGCCAGCAGGCCGGGGACAGGTTACAATGAGCAGTTCTTC.

This chain joins TRBV12-5 and TRBJ1-5, with 12 nucleotides matching TRBD1. V dropped 4 bases and J dropped 2; count of bases not matched to a gene: 6. Germline assignment: CDR1 LGHNT and CDR2 FRNRAP. The CDR3 is made up of 17 amino acids. This CDR3 reads CASGSWGQGAGNQPQHF. In nucleotides, the CDR3 is TGTGCTAGTGGTTCGTGGGGACAGGGGGCCGGCAATCAGCCCCAGCATTTT. Variable domain in full (rest from reference TRBV12-5 and TRBJ1-5): DARVTQTPRHKVTEMGQEVTMRCQPILGHNTVFWYRQTMMQGLELLAYFRNRAPLDDSGMPKDRFSAEMPDATLATLKIQPSEPRDSAVYFCASGSWGQGAGNQPQHFGDGTRLSIL.

The count of this clone is one. V usage is TRBV5-1 and J usage is TRBJ2-3, with TRBD2 matching 7 bases. Germline CDR1 and CDR2: SGHRS and YFSETQ. This CDR3 is built from 16 residues. V lost 2 bases and J lost 1; bases outside the gene matches: 7. Here the CDR3 reads CASSFDLAGGTDTQYF. The DNA of the CDR3 is TGCGCCAGCAGCTTTGACCTGGCGGGGGGCACAGATACGCAGTATTTT.

Note on this clone: Its ends do not fully match the called genes, so a read error is possible. The V and J genes are TRBV2 and TRBJ2-2; no clear D. The CDR3 is 15 residues long. Per the germline V gene, CDR1 is SNHLY and CDR2 is FYNNEI. The CDR3 is CASREGSWATGELFF. The CDR3 region has the DNA TGTGCCAGCAGGGAAGGTTCGTGGGCTACCGGGGAGCTGTTTTTT. The full variable domain, with the rest looked up from reference TRBV2 and TRBJ2-2, is EPEVTQTPSHQVTQMGQEVILRCVPISNHLYFYWYRQILGQKVEFLVSFYNNEISEKSEIFDDQFSVERPDGSNFTLKIRSTKLEDSAMYFCASREGSWATGELFFGEGSRLTVL.

V gene TRBV2 combines with J gene TRBJ2-1, with 10 bases aligning to TRBD1. The CDR3 sequence is 15 residues long. V gave up 6 bases and J gave up 7 bases; unmatched junction bases: 9. CDR1 and CDR2 from the germline V gene are SNHLY and FYNNEI. This CDR3 reads CASSAFDRGQNEQFF. As DNA, the CDR3 is TGTGCCAGCAGCGCCTTTGACAGGGGGCAAAATGAGCAGTTCTTC.

The V and J genes are TRBV14 and TRBJ2-7; D gene unclear. V was trimmed by 4 bases and J by 7 bases, leaving 8 bases between them. Germline CDR1 is SGHDN and CDR2 is FVKESK. The CDR3 contains 11 residues. This chain's CDR3 is CASSRGPEQYF. The CDR3 DNA reads TGTGCCAGCAGCCGCGGCCCTGAGCAGTACTTC.

The gene calls are TRBV25-1 and TRBJ1-3; 8 positions agree with TRBD1. Germline-derived CDR1 and CDR2 are MGHDK and SYGVNS. Trimming at V came to 4 bases and at J to 0 bases, leaving 5 bases not matched to a gene. This CDR3 has 16 residues. CDR3 sequence: CASSVGTGTSGNTIYF. The CDR3 DNA follows: TGTGCCAGCAGTGTGGGGACAGGTACCTCTGGAAACACCATATATTTT.

The rearrangement uses TRBV6-4 and TRBJ2-7; D is ambiguous. The germline V and J ends were trimmed by 3 bases and 4 bases, with 13 bases remaining between them. This CDR3 has 14 amino acids. Looked up from germline, CDR1 is MRHNA and CDR2 is SNTAGT. The CDR3 DNA is TGTGCCAGCAGTGAAACACCCAGATCGTACGAGCAGTACTTC. This translates into CASSETPRSYEQYF.

The genes are TRBV5-1 and TRBJ2-7; 14 bases match TRBD2. J gave up 7 bases and V 5 bases, and 11 bases lay outside the gene matches. The CDR3 length is 16 residues. Germline CDR1 SGHRS, CDR2 YFSETQ. The CDR3 bases are TGCGCCAGCAGGGGGGGACTAGCGGGAGTACAAGAAGAGCAGTACTTC. This sequence encodes CASRGGLAGVQEEQYF.

This sequence joins TRBV6-5 and TRBJ1-5, with 7 positions matching TRBD1. The CDR3 is 15 amino acids. The V gene end was trimmed by 5 bases and the J gene end by 3 bases; junction bases not matched to a gene: 7. Germline V gene data show CDR1 as MNHEY and CDR2 as SVGAGI. The CDR3 here is CASSPAQGNNQPQHF. CDR3 sequence (DNA): TGTGCCAGCAGTCCGGCACAGGGGAACAATCAGCCCCAGCATTTT.

The chain couples TRBV18 to TRBJ2-7; D may be TRBD1 (6 bases). Trimming removed 2 bases from V and 4 bases from J, with 12 bases in between. Germline V gene lookup returns CDR1 KGHSH and CDR2 LQKENI. The CDR3 loop spans 14 amino acids. CDR3 coding DNA: TGTGCCAGCTCACCAAATACAGGGCATTACGAGCAGTACTTC. It codes for CASSPNTGHYEQYF.

This clone was recorded only once. This sequence joins TRBV5-1 and TRBJ1-3; D gene unclear. With 0 bases removed from V and 4 bases from J, the gap between germline ends came to 11 bases. Germline assignment: CDR1 SGHRS and CDR2 YFSETQ. The CDR3 is 15 residues long. Here the CDR3 reads CASSLEAGGGNTIYF. In DNA, the CDR3 is TGCGCCAGCAGCTTGGAGGCAGGAGGAGGAAACACCATATATTTT. The variable domain in full, with the rest retrieved from reference TRBV5-1 and TRBJ1-3, is KAGVTQTPRYLIKTRGQQVTLSCSPISGHRSVSWYQQTPGQGLQFLFEYFSETQRNKGNFPGRFSGRQFSNSRSEMNVSTLELGDSALYLCASSLEAGGGNTIYFGEGSWLTVV.

The J gene is TRBJ1-6, the V gene TRBV5-1; 7 bases match TRBD1. Germline CDR1 reads SGHRS; CDR2 reads YFSETQ. J lost 10 bases, V lost 0 bases, and 7 bases had no gene match. CDR3 size: 15 residues. The CDR3 coding sequence is TGCGCCAGCAGCTTGGCAGGGGGGCACCTCTCACCCCTCCACTTT. Its protein is CASSLAGGHLSPLHF. The complete variable domain, with remaining parts taken from reference TRBV5-1 and TRBJ1-6, reads KAGVTQTPRYLIKTRGQQVTLSCSPISGHRSVSWYQQTPGQGLQFLFEYFSETQRNKGNFPGRFSGRQFSNSRSEMNVSTLELGDSALYLCASSLAGGHLSPLHFGNGTRLTVT.

The chain has TRBV6-5 and TRBJ1-2; 9 nucleotides align to TRBD1. With 4 bases clipped from V and 8 bases from J, the junction kept 5 bases outside the gene matches. Germline CDR1 reads MNHEY; CDR2 reads SVGAGI. This CDR3 is built from 13 residues. The CDR3 here is CASSSRDRDGYTF. The CDR3 DNA reads as TGTGCCAGCAGTTCCCGGGACAGGGACGGCTACACCTTC.

This chain joins TRBV13 and TRBJ2-1; perhaps TRBD2 as D (5 bases). The V end was cut by 0 bases, the J end by 0 bases, with 15 bases between. The CDR3 spans 18 residues. Germline V lookup: CDR1 PRHDT, CDR2 FYEKMQ (reference sequence). The CDR3 region has the DNA TGTGCCAGCAGCTTAGGGGACTTTAAGACGAACTCCTACAATGAGCAGTTCTTC. Translating gives CASSLGDFKTNSYNEQFF.

J is TRBJ2-3 and V is TRBV5-1; the match to TRBD1 covers 7 bases. Unmatched junction bases numbered 5, after V lost 4 bases and J lost 0 bases. The CDR3 is 15 residues long. From germline, CDR1 is SGHRS and CDR2 YFSETQ. CDR3 sequence: CASSPGQQSTDTQYF. CDR3 bases: TGCGCCAGCAGCCCGGGACAGCAAAGCACAGATACGCAGTATTTT.

This chain connects TRBV2 to TRBJ2-3; D is uncertain. Deletions cut 6 bases from V and 2 bases from J, with 6 bases between. Germline-derived CDR1 and CDR2 are SNHLY and FYNNEI. The CDR3 is 12 amino acids. The CDR3 region is CASRENTDTQYF. The CDR3, as DNA: TGTGCCAGCAGGGAGAACACAGATACGCAGTATTTT. The full variable domain, rest sourced from reference TRBV2 and TRBJ2-3, is EPEVTQTPSHQVTQMGQEVILRCVPISNHLYFYWYRQILGQKVEFLVSFYNNEISEKSEIFDDQFSVERPDGSNFTLKIRSTKLEDSAMYFCASRENTDTQYFGPGTRLTVL.

CDR3 sequence: CASSPKQRLNTEAFF. The CDR3 region has the DNA TGTGCCAGCAGCCCCAAACAGAGATTGAACACTGAAGCTTTCTTT. The V and J genes are TRBV7-9 and TRBJ1-1; D remains unclear. This CDR3 spans 15 amino acids. CDR1 is SEHNR, CDR2 FQNEAQ, per germline (reference sequence). V shed 5 bases and J shed 0 bases, with 13 bases lying between them.

The CDR3 bases are TGTGCCAGCAGCTTAACCGGGACAGGGAAAAAGGACACTGAAGCTTTCTTT. This translates into CASSLTGTGKKDTEAFF. The V and J genes are TRBV7-3 and TRBJ1-1; 9 positions match TRBD1. Germline CDR1 SGHTA, CDR2 FQGTGA. The CDR3 sequence is 17 residues long. The V gene end was trimmed by 0 bases and the J gene end by 3 bases; junction bases not matched to a gene: 8.

The chain employs TRBV5-1 and TRBJ2-5, with 8 bases fitting TRBD2. Losses at the gene ends were 1 base for V and 1 base for J; bases not matched to a gene: 3. Germline V gene data show CDR1 as SGHRS and CDR2 as YFSETQ. CDR3 length: 15 amino acids. CDR3 residues: CASSLSGGAQETQYF. The CDR3 bases are TGCGCCAGCAGCTTGTCCGGGGGGGCCCAAGAGACCCAGTACTTC.

J is TRBJ1-1 and V is TRBV10-3; unclear D gene. Germline V CDR1 and CDR2: ENHRY, SYGVKD. The CDR3 totals 15 residues. The ends were cut back, 4 bases at V and 2 bases at J, with 14 bases in the middle. This CDR3 reads CAISVRGGNNTEAFF. CDR3 coding DNA: TGTGCCATCAGTGTTCGGGGAGGGAATAACACTGAAGCTTTCTTT.

The gene calls are TRBV28 and TRBJ1-5; 12 nucleotides agree with TRBD1. The CDR3 is 17 residues long. Germline CDR1 and CDR2: MDHEN and SYDVKM. Unmatched junction bases numbered 6, after V lost 3 bases and J lost 3 bases. The CDR3 loop reads CASSFWDRGRVNQPQHF. The CDR3, as DNA: TGTGCCAGCAGTTTTTGGGACAGGGGGCGAGTCAATCAGCCCCAGCATTTT.

The chain carries TRBV19 and TRBJ2-7; 7 bases match TRBD1. After removal of 6 bases from V and 3 bases from J, the junction contained 5 bases not matched to a gene. The CDR3 sequence is 13 residues long. Germline V gene data show CDR1 as LNHDA and CDR2 as SQIVND (reference sequence). The CDR3 coding sequence is TGTGCCAGTAGCCCGGGACAGAACTACGAGCAGTACTTC. Translation gives CASSPGQNYEQYF.

V usage is TRBV19 and J usage is TRBJ1-4; D is unclear. The CDR3 sequence is 13 residues long. V gave up 10 bases and J gave up 7 bases, with 16 bases separating them. Germline lookup yields CDR1 LNHDA and CDR2 SQIVND (reference sequence). In nucleotides, the CDR3 is TGTGCCACAAGTGACGGAAGAGGTGAAAAACTGTTTTTT. Its protein is CATSDGRGEKLFF.